This TCR beta chain was captured in a study of T cell repertoires in cytomegalovirus infection. Study details: HLA-B-restricted CMV epitopes that are well studied, plus recently identified HLA-C-restricted ones, were used by the study.

Comment on this clonotype: No antigen is known for it.

TCRdb independently ran MiXCR on the reads; one entry per CDR3 protein. In the table there are about half a million distinct CDR3 sequences, more than 30% of which are singletons. The CDR3 has 13 amino acids. Germline-derived CDR1 and CDR2 are SQVTM and ANQGSEA. V shed 2 bases and J shed 6 bases, with 11 bases lying between them. The origin of this receptor is a human donor in good health (CMV status not recorded). Some clones in this sample may be carry-over from other donors' samples. Material: cultured PBMCs, obtained from culture after CMV antigen stimulation. This chain connects TRBV29-1 to TRBJ2-4; D remains ambiguous. The CDR3 loop is CSVELQKGNIQYF. The CDR3, as DNA: TGCAGCGTTGAACTGCAAAAGGGAAACATTCAGTACTTC.